Listed below are T cell receptor beta chains from one sample, sequenced in a study of blood T cell repertoires in COVID-19. The data were produced by immunoSEQ multiplex PCR, yet TCRdb's version contains in-frame clones alone and is incomplete. This table holds roughly 360,000 clones, around 87% found once. Sequencing used PBMCs or T cells enriched from blood (not recorded which). These receptors came from a man under 40 who had recovered from COVID-19. Each CDR3 is given without its conserved first and last residue. The D gene is left open where the match is weak. Rows give clone size only sometimes, using once, few, many, or a class for an expanded clone.

abundance	v_gene	d_gene	j_gene	CDR3aa
NA	TRBV6-5	NA	TRBJ1-3	ASKSGVHSGNTIY
NA	TRBV4-1	TRBD1	TRBJ2-7	ASSLGDWTGPSLSYEQY
NA	TRBV29-1	TRBD1	TRBJ1-2	SVDTGGHGYT
NA	TRBV6-4	NA	TRBJ1-1	ASRSTDLNTEAF
few	TRBV2	TRBD1	TRBJ2-1	ASRGGRLEQF
few	TRBV4-1	NA	TRBJ1-3	ASSQSQERSGNTIY
once	TRBV9	TRBD1	TRBJ2-7	ASSKTGANYYEQY
once	TRBV7-9	NA	TRBJ2-5	ASSLGGLGWETQY
NA	TRBV7-2	TRBD1	TRBJ2-7	ASSMRTGLDYEQY
NA	TRBV19	TRBD1	TRBJ1-4	ASRRQGDEKLF
NA	TRBV10-3	NA	TRBJ1-2	AINSNYGYT
NA	TRBV3-1/TRBV3-2	NA	TRBJ2-1	ASSQDGQGYNEQF
NA	TRBV4-3	NA	TRBJ2-1	ASSQVPYNEQF
NA	TRBV18	NA	TRBJ1-4	ASSQGQVGEKLF
NA	TRBV19	TRBD1	TRBJ1-2	ASSQGTGGDYGYT
once	TRBV30	NA	TRBJ2-2	AWNAGGGELF
NA	TRBV6-5	TRBD2	TRBJ2-7	ASKGGGGPYEQY
NA	TRBV19	TRBD1	TRBJ1-6	ASSPHGQAGPLH
NA	TRBV11-1	TRBD2	TRBJ2-2	ASSLARGGTGELF
NA	TRBV10-3	NA	TRBJ1-1	AIRENTEAF
NA	TRBV30	NA	TRBJ1-1	AWSPRVRGETEAF
once	TRBV6-4	TRBD1	TRBJ1-2	ASSPGQGSFYGYT
NA	TRBV5-1	TRBD2	TRBJ2-3	ASSLILATSGGFPNTQY
NA	TRBV6-6	NA	TRBJ2-2	ATLAAGELF